Listed here are 18 T cell receptor beta chains from one sample, sequenced in a study of T cell clonality in common variable immunodeficiency. Libraries were prepared by immunoSEQ multiplex PCR; TCRdb keeps only in-frame clonotypes and omits some of them. This set yields over 30,000 clones and no singletons; the top ten hold over 5%. These receptors' targets are unknown. Overall study findings and caveats: In common variable immunodeficiency, TCR beta chains reportedly carried fewer deletions and N-nucleotide insertions.

The sequenced sample consisted of peripheral blood mononuclear cells. The receptors were sampled from a human donor with common variable immunodeficiency.

This clone was detected a few times. Coverage ceases 3 residues before the CDR3 finishes, and the germline J gene fills in the end. The chain joins TRBV7-9 to TRBJ1-2, with 9 bases aligning to TRBD1. Germline assignment: CDR1 SEHNR and CDR2 FQNEAQ (reference sequence). There are 14 residues in the CDR3. CDR3: CASSRDREVRGYTF. CDR3 DNA (partial): TGTGCCAGCAGCCGGGACAGGGAAGTTAGGGGC.

This clone was recorded at least ten times. The CDR3 end lies 3 residues beyond the end of the read and is filled in from the germline J gene. V gene TRBV13 combines with J gene TRBJ2-1; 10 nucleotides align to TRBD2. The CDR3 consists of 16 residues. The ends lost 4 bases at V and 2 bases at J; junction bases unmatched: 5. Germline V CDR1 and CDR2: PRHDT, FYEKMQ (reference sequence). The CDR3 loop reads CASSSVLAGPYNEQFF. CDR3 bases read: TGTGCCAGCAGCTCGGTACTAGCGGGGCCCTACAATGAG.

Regarding this clone: The read finishes 3 residues shy of the CDR3 end, and the germline J gene is used to complete it. The genes are TRBV6-1 and TRBJ1-1; 8 bases line up with TRBD1. This CDR3 is 15 amino acids long. The junction had 4 bases not matched to a gene; V was cut back by 3 bases and J by 1 base. Germline lookup yields CDR1 MNHNS and CDR2 SASEGT. The chain's CDR3 is CASSDRGPRNTEAFF. The CDR3 bases that were read are TGTGCCAGCAGTGACAGGGGGCCTAGGAACACTGAA.

A note on this clone: The sequence runs out 3 residues before the end of the CDR3; the remainder is reconstructed from the germline J gene. This chain joins TRBV18 and TRBJ2-3; 12 bases fit TRBD2. The V and J ends lost 5 bases and 0 bases, in that order; junction bases with no gene match: 3. In germline, CDR1 is KGHSH, CDR2 LQKENI. The CDR3 is 16 residues long. CDR3 DNA (partial): TGTGCCAGCTCATCCCTAGCGGGGGGGAGCACAGATACG. Encoded protein: CASSSLAGGSTDT. The entire CDR3 is CASSSLAGGSTDTQYF.

As to this clone: The DNA ends 3 residues before the CDR3 does, and the rest of the CDR3 is filled in from the germline J gene. This chain joins TRBV6-1 and TRBJ1-6; the match to TRBD1 covers 11 bases. With V trimmed by 2 bases and J by 6 bases, 6 bases remained unmatched. The CDR3 sequence is 17 residues long. Germline-derived CDR1 and CDR2 are MNHNS and SASEGT. The CDR3 bases that were read are TGTGCCAGCAGTGAATATGGACAGGGGGCTGGTAATTCACCC. It specifies CASSEYGQGAGNSP. The complete CDR3 sequence is CASSEYGQGAGNSPLHF.

This clone was counted at least ten times. The read halts 3 residues ahead of the CDR3 end, with the missing end drawn from the germline J gene. This chain connects TRBV19 to TRBJ2-5; D is possibly TRBD2 (6 bases). V was trimmed by 4 bases and J by 5 bases, leaving 8 bases between them. The CDR3 contains 12 residues. Germline assignment: CDR1 LNHDA and CDR2 SQIVND (reference sequence). The sequenced CDR3 bases are TGTGCCAGTAGTACCCGGGGGGAGACC. Amino acid sequence: CASSTRGET. The whole CDR3 reads CASSTRGETQYF.

This clone appeared a few times. The sequenced fragment ends 3 residues before the CDR3 boundary, so the rest is inferred from the germline J gene. The chain combines TRBV30 with TRBJ1-6; TRBD1 agrees at 10 bases. Germline V gene data show CDR1 as GTSNPN and CDR2 as SVGIG (reference sequence). This CDR3 has 16 residues. V was clipped by 7 bases and J by 6 bases; unmatched bases: 12. This CDR3 reads CASIERDRGINSPLHF. The sequenced part of the CDR3 DNA is TGTGCCTCAATTGAACGGGACAGGGGAATTAATTCACCC.

This clone has a count of ten or more. The CDR3 goes on 3 residues after the read ends, and that part is filled in from the germline J gene. The V gene is TRBV7-8, the J gene TRBJ2-3, with D perhaps matching TRBD1 (6 bases). This CDR3 has 16 residues. Germline lookup yields CDR1 SGHVS and CDR2 FQNEAQ. V was clipped by 7 bases and J by 3 bases, with 20 bases between them. Partial CDR3 DNA: TGTGCCAGCAACTCCAACCCAGGGGCTCTTACAGATACG. Residues: CASNSNPGALTDT. The CDR3 in full is CASNSNPGALTDTQYF.

The CDR3 is CASSKVAGQGFQSGGYTF. The CDR3 DNA, read in part, is TGTGCCAGTAGTAAAGTGGCGGGACAGGGCTTTCAATCGGGCGGC. The rearrangement uses TRBV19 and TRBJ1-2; 9 bases are shared with TRBD1. The read halts 3 residues ahead of the CDR3 end, with the missing end drawn from the germline J gene. The germline V gene encodes CDR1 LNHDA and CDR2 SQIVND (reference sequence). The CDR3 consists of 18 residues.

This clone occurred many times. Coverage ceases 3 residues before the CDR3 finishes, and the germline J gene fills in the end. The chain carries TRBV4-1 and TRBJ2-7; TRBD2 is a possible D gene (7 bases). This CDR3 comprises 14 residues. Germline loops: CDR1 MGHRA, CDR2 YSYEKL. Trimming took 6 bases from V and 3 from J, leaving 15 bases between them. The CDR3 spells CASRLRGALYEQYF. Incomplete CDR3 DNA: TGCGCCAGCAGACTCCGGGGGGCCCTCTACGAG.

In its sample, this clone was seen a few times. The read halts 3 residues ahead of the CDR3 end, with the missing end drawn from the germline J gene. Within the sample, other DNA sequences also encode this same CDR3. This chain uses TRBV5-1 with TRBJ2-7, with TRBD2 matching 7 bases. From germline, CDR1 is SGHRS and CDR2 YFSETQ. V lost 0 bases and J lost 3; bases outside the gene matches: 6. CDR3 size: 15 residues. Partial CDR3 DNA: TGCGCCAGCAGCTTGGTGGCGGGCGGGAGCTACGAG. Residues: CASSLVAGGSYE. The full CDR3 reads CASSLVAGGSYEQYF.

This clone was found many times. CDR3 bases read: TGCGCCAGCAGCTTGGAGGGGGCCAGCAATCAGCCC. This codes for CASSLEGASNQP. The full CDR3 protein is CASSLEGASNQPQHF. V is TRBV5-1 and J is TRBJ1-5, with 7 bases that match TRBD1. From the germline J gene comes the end of the CDR3, since the read stops 3 residues before it. The V gene end was trimmed by 0 bases and the J gene end by 1 base; junction bases not matched to a gene: 1. The CDR3 is 15 amino acids. The germline V gene has CDR1 SGHRS and CDR2 YFSETQ.

This clone was seen ten or more times. From the germline J gene comes the end of the CDR3, since the read stops 3 residues before it. The rearrangement uses TRBV30 and TRBJ1-4; TRBD1 matches 9 bases. This CDR3 comprises 15 residues. The V gene end was trimmed by 7 bases and the J gene end by 5 bases; junction bases not matched to a gene: 11. CDR1 GTSNPN and CDR2 SVGIG come from the germline V gene (reference sequence). The part of the CDR3 DNA that was read is TGTGCCTTCGTCCCGGGACAGGGACGGAATGAAAAA. The encoded protein is CAFVPGQGRNEK. In full, the CDR3 reads CAFVPGQGRNEKLFF.

As concerns this clone: The observed sequence ends 3 residues before the CDR3 terminus, with the missing tail filled in from the germline J gene. The V call is TRBV6-2 or TRBV6-3, the J call TRBJ1-1, with D unclear. The V gene's germline CDR1 is MNHEY and CDR2 SVGEGT. Trimming shortened V by 5 bases and J by 1 base, and 8 bases separated the two germline ends. The CDR3 runs 13 residues. Here the CDR3 reads CASSPPGNTEAFF. CDR3 bases read: TGTGCCAGCAGTCCGCCAGGGAACACTGAA.

Regarding this clone: The read finishes 3 residues shy of the CDR3 end, and the germline J gene is used to complete it. The rearrangement joins TRBV19 to TRBJ2-1; D possibly corresponds to TRBD2 (5 bases). The germline gives CDR1 LNHDA, CDR2 SQIVND (reference sequence). The CDR3 sequence is 15 residues long. Trimming left V 7 bases short and J 3 bases short, with 16 bases between. CDR3 loop: CASNPTEAGYNEQFF. Incomplete CDR3 DNA: TGTGCCAGTAACCCGACCGAGGCGGGCTACAATGAG.

The sample holds a few counts of this clone. Read sequence stops 3 residues before the CDR3 end, and the germline J gene provides the missing end. V usage is TRBV19 and J usage is TRBJ1-5; maybe TRBD1 (5 bases). V lost 7 bases and J lost 0, with 13 bases in between. The CDR3 sequence is 15 residues long. Germline V lookup: CDR1 LNHDA, CDR2 SQIVND (reference sequence). The sequenced part of the CDR3 DNA is TGTGCCAGTACCCCGGGGGTGCATAGCAATCAGCCC. Encoded protein: CASTPGVHSNQP. The whole CDR3 protein is CASTPGVHSNQPQHF.

There are a few counts of this clone. The sequenced fragment ends 3 residues before the CDR3 boundary, so the rest is inferred from the germline J gene. This sequence joins TRBV19 and TRBJ1-1; D ambiguous. Germline CDR1 LNHDA, CDR2 SQIVND (reference sequence). CDR3 length: 13 amino acids. The DNA read from the CDR3 is TGTGCCAGTAGTATATTTGGCCAGGCGAAC. It codes for CASSIFGQAN. In full, the CDR3 reads CASSIFGQANAFF. Filled out from reference TRBV19 and TRBJ1-1, the complete variable domain reads DGGITQSPKYLFRKEGQNVTLSCEQNLNHDAMYWYRQDPGQGLRLIYYSQIVNDFQKGDIAEGYSVSREKKESFPLTVTSAQKNPTAFYLCASSIFGQANAFFGQGTRLTVV.

For this clone: The read falls 3 residues short of the CDR3 end, and the missing part is taken from the germline J gene. The J gene is TRBJ2-7, the V gene TRBV30; D perhaps matches TRBD2 (6 bases). This CDR3 spans 15 amino acids. Trimming removed 2 bases from V and 0 bases from J, with 14 bases in between. Germline V lookup: CDR1 GTSNPN, CDR2 SVGIG (reference sequence). CDR3 protein: CAWSLFSGVSYEQYF. Incomplete CDR3 DNA: TGTGCCTGGAGTCTTTTTAGCGGTGTCTCCTACGAG.